A selection of T cell receptor beta chains follows, all from one sample in a study of control samples from healthy donors and cancer patients. Clones were read by immunoSEQ multiplex PCR, and TCRdb kept only the in-frame ones, dropping some. The profile shows around 90,000 clones, more than 75% of them singletons. The specimen was blood. The receptors derive from a woman in her thirties or forties in good health. Each CDR3 is given with its conserved first and last residue. Each record gives: V gene, clone size, J gene, D gene, CDR3 DNA, CDR3 protein. A D gene is named only where the DNA matches it firmly. Rows give clone size only sometimes, using once, few, many, or a class for an expanded clone.

TRBV5-5	NA	TRBJ1-2	NA	TGTGCCAGCAGCCCGGGGGGGAATGAGGAGGGCTACACCTTC	CASSPGGNEEGYTF
TRBV30	NA	TRBJ2-6	NA	TGTGCCTGGAGTCGTTTGGCAGGGACTGGGGCCAACGTCCTGACTTTC	CAWSRLAGTGANVLTF
TRBV6-5	NA	TRBJ1-2	NA	TGTGCCACCAGACAGGCGGGCAGCTATGGCTACACCTTC	CATRQAGSYGYTF
TRBV7-2	NA	TRBJ1-2	NA	TGTGCCAGCAGCAGATCTTCAATTGAAAGCTATGGCTACACCTTC	CASSRSSIESYGYTF
TRBV19	NA	TRBJ2-7	NA	TGTGCCAGTAGTACCCTGGGGGAGCAGTACTTC	CASSTLGEQYF
TRBV30	NA	TRBJ1-1	TRBD1	TGTGCCTGGAGTGCAGGGGGATACTCTGAAGCTTTCTTT	CAWSAGGYSEAFF
TRBV5-1	few	TRBJ1-3	NA	TGCGCCAGCAGCTGGGACGGTGGGGGCTCTGGAAACACCATATATTTT	CASSWDGGGSGNTIYF
TRBV9	once	TRBJ2-3	NA	TGTGCCAGCAGCGTAGCCCCGGGGACCGCAGATACGCAGTATTTT	CASSVAPGTADTQYF
TRBV5-4	NA	TRBJ1-1	NA	TGTGCCAGCAGCTTGGAGACGGAAGAAGCTTTCTTT	CASSLETEEAFF
TRBV5-6	NA	TRBJ2-1	NA	TGTGCCAGCAGCTCCTTAAGGGGTGAGCAGTTCTTC	CASSSLRGEQFF
TRBV5-1	few	TRBJ2-7	NA	TGCGCCAGCAGCTTGGCCTTGGGCTACGAGCAGTACTTC	CASSLALGYEQYF
TRBV5-1	NA	TRBJ2-3	TRBD2	TGCGCCAGCAGCTTGGCTAGCGGGGTAGAAACAGATACGCAGTATTTT	CASSLASGVETDTQYF
TRBV10-1	once	TRBJ1-6	TRBD1	TGCGCCAGAGGGGACAGTGCAAGCTCCTATAATTCACCCCTCCACTTT	CARGDSASSYNSPLHF
TRBV15	NA	TRBJ1-1	NA	TGTGCCACCAGCGTGCGAGGGGGCACTGAAGCTTTCTTT	CATSVRGGTEAFF
TRBV7-9	few	TRBJ2-7	TRBD2	TGTGCCAGCCCTCCGGGGGACTACTACGAGCAGTACTTC	CASPPGDYYEQYF
TRBV6-2/TRBV6-3	NA	TRBJ1-4	NA	TGTGCCAGCAGTTCGCAGGGTGAAAAACTGTTTTTT	CASSSQGEKLFF
TRBV7-8	once	TRBJ2-5	NA	TGTGCCAGTCAAAAGGGGGGAAAGGAGACCCAGTACTTC	CASQKGGKETQYF
TRBV7-9	NA	TRBJ2-3	TRBD1	TGTGCCAGCAGCCCAGCCGGGACAGCGCCCACAGATACGCAGTATTTT	CASSPAGTAPTDTQYF
TRBV30	NA	TRBJ1-5	NA	TGTGCCTGGAGCGGACAAGACAATCAGCCCCAGCATTTT	CAWSGQDNQPQHF
TRBV19	few	TRBJ2-3	TRBD1	TGTGCCAGTAGGAACCGTGACAGGGACGATACGCAGTATTTT	CASRNRDRDDTQYF
TRBV4-3	NA	TRBJ1-2	TRBD1	TGCGCCAGCAGCCAAGAATTACAGGGGAGGTATGGCTACACCTTC	CASSQELQGRYGYTF
TRBV19	NA	TRBJ2-7	TRBD1	TGTGCCAGTTGGGGACAGGGCTACGAGCAGTACTTC	CASWGQGYEQYF
TRBV2	once	TRBJ2-6	NA	TGTGCCAGCAGCGGACAGCGCCTCTACTCTGGGGCCAACGTCCTGACTTTC	CASSGQRLYSGANVLTF
TRBV9	NA	TRBJ1-2	NA	TGTGCCAGCAGCCAAACTACAGCCCCCTGGGATGGCTACACCTTC	CASSQTTAPWDGYTF
TRBV6-2/TRBV6-3	NA	TRBJ2-3	NA	TGTGCCAGCAGCTGGGGGGGCGGGGGACGTGGTGGAGATACGCAGTATTTT	CASSWGGGGRGGDTQYF
TRBV9	NA	TRBJ2-3	NA	TGTGCCAGCAGCGTAGAAGGGACAGATACGCAGTATTTT	CASSVEGTDTQYF
TRBV5-5	NA	TRBJ1-5	NA	TGTGCCAGCAGCTTGGCCCCTCTGGGGAATAGCAATCAGCCCCAGCATTTT	CASSLAPLGNSNQPQHF
TRBV10-3	once	TRBJ1-5	NA	TGTGCCATCAGTGTGACTGGGGCGGGCAATCAGCCCCAGCATTTT	CAISVTGAGNQPQHF
TRBV6-4	NA	TRBJ1-6	TRBD1	TGTGCCAGCAGAGAGCGGACAGGGGGCAATTCACCCCTCCACTTT	CASRERTGGNSPLHF
TRBV9	NA	TRBJ2-2	NA	TGTGCCAGCAGCGTAGAGGGGGAAGGGGTCACCGGGGAGCTGTTTTTT	CASSVEGEGVTGELFF
TRBV30	NA	TRBJ2-7	NA	TGTGCCTGGAGTGTATATCCCTTCTACGAGCAGTACTTC	CAWSVYPFYEQYF
TRBV11-3	NA	TRBJ2-5	NA	TGTGCCAGCAGCTTAGGGGCCCTCCAAGAGACCCAGTACTTC	CASSLGALQETQYF
TRBV7-2	once	TRBJ2-3	NA	TGTGCCAGCAGCCCTCGCACAGATACGCAGTATTTT	CASSPRTDTQYF
TRBV24-1	NA	TRBJ2-5	TRBD1	TGTGCCACCAGTGATGTAAATGGACAGGGCTACGAGGAGACCCAGTACTTC	CATSDVNGQGYEETQYF
TRBV7-8	NA	TRBJ1-1	NA	TGTGCCAGCAGCTCTTCCGGGACGAGGGTATCTGAAGCTTTCTTT	CASSSSGTRVSEAFF
TRBV3-1/TRBV3-2	NA	TRBJ1-1	NA	TGTGCCAGCAGCCAACAGGGAGGGGGGAACACTGAAGCTTTCTTT	CASSQQGGGNTEAFF
TRBV7-2	NA	TRBJ1-1	NA	TGTGCCAGCAGCCTCCCGAGACGGAACACTGAAGCTTTCTTT	CASSLPRRNTEAFF
TRBV18	NA	TRBJ1-1	NA	TGTGCCAGCTCACCCATGGACACCATGAACACTGAAGCTTTCTTT	CASSPMDTMNTEAFF
TRBV5-1	NA	TRBJ2-1	TRBD2	TGCGCCAGCAATGCGAGGACTAGCGGGTGGAATGAGCAGTTCTTC	CASNARTSGWNEQFF
TRBV14	NA	TRBJ2-2	TRBD1	TGTGCCAGCAGCCCCGTACCGGACAGGGGGCCCACCGGGGAGCTGTTTTTT	CASSPVPDRGPTGELFF